The 26 T cell receptor beta chains given below trace back to one sample, sequenced in a study of blood T cell repertoires in COVID-19 (dated by TCRdb to between 2020 and 2021). The method behind the library was the immunoSEQ multiplex PCR assay. The table comes from immuneACCESS by way of TCRdb, which keeps in-frame sequences with V and J called. Part of the clones is missing from these tables; in studies checked, under half for an unresolved V gene and the rest for unknown reasons. Across this sample there are about 52,000 clones, with 70% to 85% seen only once. The ten largest account for around 10% of the sample. Material: peripheral blood. The receptors stem from a man older than 75 with COVID-19, enrolled during active disease.

The chain is built from TRBV11-3 and TRBJ1-3; D is unresolved. Germline CDR1 reads SGHNT; CDR2 reads YENEEA. The CDR3 has 12 residues. The germline V and J ends were trimmed by 4 bases and 4 bases, with 5 bases remaining between them. The DNA for the CDR3 is TGTGCCAGCAGCTCCGGGGGAAACACCATATATTTT. Translation gives CASSSGGNTIYF.

The V call is TRBV5-6, the J call TRBJ2-4, with TRBD1 matching over 7 bases. In germline, CDR1 is SGHDT, CDR2 YYEEEE. The CDR3 loop spans 17 amino acids. V was clipped by 0 bases and J by 3 bases; unmatched bases: 9. The CDR3 sequence is CASSLEGAGIGKNIQYF. CDR3 nucleotides: TGTGCCAGCAGCTTGGAGGGGGCAGGCATAGGCAAAAACATTCAGTACTTC.

This sequence joins TRBV24-1 and TRBJ1-5; D perhaps matches TRBD1 (6 bases). CDR3 length: 14 amino acids. V shed 4 bases and J shed 4 bases, with 10 bases lying between them. The V gene's germline CDR1 is KGHDR and CDR2 SFDVKD. The CDR3 sequence is CATSEGTQNQPQHF. In DNA, the CDR3 is TGTGCCACCAGTGAAGGGACACAAAATCAGCCCCAGCATTTT.

This clone was seen more than once but under ten times. This chain links TRBV30 with TRBJ2-5; 7 bases map to TRBD2. The CDR3 covers 13 residues. Germline values: CDR1 GTSNPN, CDR2 SVGIG (reference sequence). V shed 7 bases and J 4 bases; nucleotides not matched to a gene: 9. This CDR3 reads CASGGRDRETQYF. CDR3 DNA: TGTGCCTCCGGGGGGAGGGATCGAGAGACCCAGTACTTC. Using reference TRBV30 and TRBJ2-5 for the parts outside the CDR3, the full variable domain is SQTIHQWPATLVQPVGSPLSLECTVEGTSNPNLYWYRQAAGRGLQLLFYSVGIGQISSEVPQNLSASRPQDRQFILSSKKLLLSDSGFYLCASGGRDRETQYFGPGTRLLVL.

The rearrangement uses TRBV9 and TRBJ1-3; unclear D gene. V lost 4 bases and J 4 bases, leaving 12 bases between the germline ends. The CDR3 is 14 amino acids. Germline lookup yields CDR1 SGDLS and CDR2 YYNGEE. CDR3: CASSLPAGGNTIYF. The CDR3 DNA follows: TGTGCCAGCAGCCTCCCGGCAGGCGGAAACACCATATATTTT.

The rearrangement uses TRBV4-3 and TRBJ2-2, with TRBD1 as a possible D gene (6 bases). Per the germline V gene, CDR1 is LGHNA and CDR2 is YSLEER. The CDR3 is 13 residues long. V shed 6 bases and J shed 6 bases, with 11 bases lying between them. The CDR3 bases are TGCGCCAGCAGTCTACAGGGTCCCGGGGAGCTGTTTTTT. This codes for CASSLQGPGELFF.

The chain has TRBV2 and TRBJ1-2; 8 nucleotides match TRBD1. V shed 5 bases, J shed 8 bases, and the junction held 10 bases outside the gene matches. The CDR3 sequence is 14 residues long. Germline V lookup: CDR1 SNHLY, CDR2 FYNNEI. The CDR3 here is CASSLGQDVLGYTF. CDR3 DNA sequence: TGTGCCAGCAGTCTGGGACAGGACGTTCTGGGCTACACCTTC.

This clone was seen more than once but under ten times. The V gene is TRBV5-1, the J gene TRBJ1-2, with 7 bases aligning to TRBD1. In germline, CDR1 is SGHRS, CDR2 YFSETQ. The CDR3 has 13 residues. Trimming took 4 bases from V and 4 from J; bases not matched to a gene: 4. Here the CDR3 DNA reads TGCGCCAGCAGCCCGGGACAGAGCTATGGCTACACCTTC. Residues: CASSPGQSYGYTF.

The rearrangement links TRBV5-1 to TRBJ1-1; the D is unclear. V shed 0 bases and J shed 1 base, with 10 bases lying between them. CDR1 is SGHRS and CDR2 is YFSETQ in the germline V gene. The CDR3 has 15 amino acids. The CDR3 DNA follows: TGCGCCAGCAGCTTGGCTGAGGGAAGGAACACTGAAGCTTTCTTT. Protein: CASSLAEGRNTEAFF.

This rearrangement joins TRBV3-1 (or the pseudogene TRBV3-2) to TRBJ2-5; the match to TRBD2 covers 9 bases. The CDR3 has 14 amino acids. Losses at the gene ends were 8 bases for V and 5 bases for J; bases not matched to a gene: 9. Per germline, CDR1 LGHDT and CDR2 YNNKEL (reference sequence). CDR3 nucleotide sequence: TGTGCCAGCTCATTAGCGGGGGTCGGGGAGACCCAGTACTTC. It translates to CASSLAGVGETQYF.

The rearrangement uses TRBV5-1 and TRBJ1-6; 9 bases line up with TRBD1. This CDR3 has 16 amino acids. Germline V gene data show CDR1 as SGHRS and CDR2 as YFSETQ. The trim removed 0 bases at V and 10 bases at J, leaving 8 bases unmatched. The CDR3 sequence: CASSLATGGAESPLHF. CDR3 in DNA: TGCGCCAGCAGCTTGGCGACAGGGGGAGCGGAATCACCCCTCCACTTT.

The V gene is TRBV6-5, the J gene TRBJ1-1, with D maybe TRBD1 (5 bases). Trimming took 7 bases from V and 12 from J, leaving 21 bases between them. The CDR3 is made up of 13 amino acids. The germline V gene has CDR1 MNHEY and CDR2 SVGAGI. The CDR3 coding sequence is TGTGCCAGCACCTCGGACATTTCGGGCGGGACTTTCTTT. This translates into CASTSDISGGTFF.

This chain connects TRBV27 to TRBJ1-6; weak D call: TRBD1 (6 bases). The CDR3 loop spans 18 amino acids. V lost 0 bases to trimming and J lost 7 bases, with 19 bases between them. CDR1 and CDR2 (germline): MNHEY, SMNVEV (reference sequence). For the CDR3, the DNA is TGTGCCAGCAGTTTATCCCGACAGGCCCTTACGGCGAATTCACCCCTCCACTTT. Residues: CASSLSRQALTANSPLHF.

J is TRBJ2-2 and V is TRBV19; tentative D call: TRBD1 (5 bases). The V end lost 3 bases, the J end lost 5 bases, and 10 bases lay between the germline ends. This CDR3 has 14 amino acids. Germline V lookup: CDR1 LNHDA, CDR2 SQIVND (reference sequence). The CDR3 nucleotides are TGTGCCAGTAGTATTCCAGGGCGGACCGGGGAGCTGTTTTTT. Protein sequence: CASSIPGRTGELFF.

This sequence joins TRBV30 and TRBJ1-1, with a weak D call TRBD1 (5 bases). Deletions cut 2 bases from V and 4 bases from J, with 11 bases between. The CDR3 contains 13 residues. Germline CDR1 is GTSNPN and CDR2 is SVGIG (reference sequence). Here the CDR3 reads CAWSSQGGTEAFF. CDR3 DNA sequence: TGTGCCTGGAGTAGCCAGGGAGGCACTGAAGCTTTCTTT.

This rearrangement joins TRBV9 to TRBJ2-3; D gene uncertain. Trimming left V 0 bases short and J 0 bases short, with 5 bases between. Per germline, CDR1 SGDLS and CDR2 YYNGEE. CDR3 length: 14 residues. CDR3 region: CASSVGGSTDTQYF. The CDR3 DNA reads as TGTGCCAGCAGCGTAGGCGGCAGCACAGATACGCAGTATTTT.

V is TRBV19 and J is TRBJ1-1; possible D gene TRBD1, 6 bases. The V gene lost 8 bases and the J gene lost 5 bases, with 18 bases spanning the gap. CDR3 length equals 14 residues. Per germline, CDR1 LNHDA and CDR2 SQIVND (reference sequence). CDR3 DNA: TGTGCCAGTTGGGGACATTCCTGGCTGACTGAAGCTTTCTTT. This sequence encodes CASWGHSWLTEAFF.

This clone occurred once. The chain carries TRBV7-2 and TRBJ2-3; D may be TRBD2 (7 bases). Germline CDR1 SGHTA, CDR2 FQGNSA. The CDR3 has 17 amino acids. V lost 5 bases and J 3 bases, leaving 21 bases between the germline ends. The CDR3 nucleotides are TGTGCCAGCAGCAGAAGCGGGGACACCTCCGGGACAGATACGCAGTATTTT. Residues: CASSRSGDTSGTDTQYF.

The J gene is TRBJ1-6, the V gene TRBV7-8; 10 bases are shared with TRBD1. CDR1 is SGHVS, CDR2 FQNEAQ, per germline. V shed 2 bases, J shed 11 bases, and the junction held 6 bases outside the gene matches. This CDR3 has 15 residues. The CDR3 reads CASSLSGQGSAPLHF. For the CDR3, the DNA is TGTGCCAGCAGCTTATCGGGACAGGGGTCGGCACCCCTCCACTTT.

This sequence joins TRBV7-5 and TRBJ1-2; the table's TRBD1 call for D was not verified on the DNA. TRBV7-5 is a pseudogene segment. The CDR3 sequence is 14 residues long. The CDR3 here is CVRSLDRASYGYTF. DNA of the CDR3: TGTGTCAGAAGCTTGGACAGGGCGAGCTATGGCTACACCTTC.

The chain employs TRBV11-2 and TRBJ1-4, with 7 bases lining up with TRBD1. The CDR3 contains 15 residues. Germline V gene data show CDR1 as SGHAT and CDR2 as FQNNGV. The junction had 7 bases not matched to a gene; V was cut back by 2 bases and J by 7 bases. CDR3 nucleotides: TGTGCCAGCAGCTTAAAAGGGGGCGCGGGTGAAAAACTGTTTTTT. It codes for CASSLKGGAGEKLFF. Full variable domain (outside the CDR3, taken from reference TRBV11-2 and TRBJ1-4): EAGVAQSPRYKIIEKRQSVAFWCNPISGHATLYWYQQILGQGPKLLIQFQNNGVVDDSQLPKDRFSAERLKGVDSTLKIQPAKLEDSAVYLCASSLKGGAGEKLFFGSGTQLSVL.

This chain links TRBV5-1 with TRBJ2-3; D not certain. This CDR3 region has 16 residues. Germline V gives CDR1 SGHRS, CDR2 YFSETQ. Between the trimmed V and J ends, which lost 2 bases and 2 bases, there was a span of 15 bases. CDR3: CASSFVGSSATDTQYF. CDR3 sequence (DNA): TGCGCCAGCAGCTTCGTCGGATCTAGTGCCACAGATACGCAGTATTTT.

This clone appeared a few times. The chain couples TRBV7-2 to TRBJ2-4; D remains unclear. V lost 4 bases to trimming and J lost 2 bases, with 6 bases between them. Germline lookup yields CDR1 SGHTA and CDR2 FQGNSA. The CDR3 spans 13 residues. The CDR3, as DNA: TGTGCCAGCAGCTCGGGTCCCAAAAACATTCAGTACTTC. Translation gives CASSSGPKNIQYF.

The rearrangement joins TRBV7-9 to TRBJ2-7, with D uncertain. V was pared by 5 bases and J by 5 bases, with 10 bases between. The CDR3 is made up of 12 amino acids. Germline CDR1 SEHNR, CDR2 FQNEAQ (reference sequence). The chain's CDR3 is CASSPSQDEQYF. The CDR3 DNA sequence: TGTGCCAGCAGCCCCAGTCAGGACGAGCAGTACTTC.

This rearrangement joins TRBV11-3 to TRBJ2-1; 12 bases map to TRBD2. CDR3 length equals 16 residues. CDR1 SGHNT and CDR2 YENEEA come from the germline V gene. Trimming cost V 5 bases and J 7 bases; bases outside gene matches: 9. The CDR3, as DNA: TGTGCCAGCAGCCAATGGACTAGCGGGACAAATAATGAGCAGTTCTTC. Protein sequence: CASSQWTSGTNNEQFF.

The genes are TRBV11-2 and TRBJ1-5; D not certain. With 2 bases removed from V and 9 bases from J, the gap between germline ends came to 14 bases. Germline lookup yields CDR1 SGHAT and CDR2 FQNNGV. This CDR3 is built from 14 residues. CDR3 sequence reads: CASSLYGGVGPQHF. As DNA, the CDR3 is TGTGCCAGCAGCTTATACGGCGGGGTAGGGCCCCAGCATTTT.